The following is a T cell receptor beta chain sequence with its context. Its binding antigen is unknown. The record has no base qualities; no much larger clone is one base away. The sample's time point, from its label and the paper: pretreatment peripheral blood. The cohort included 25 to 30 patients with locally advanced or metastatic urothelial carcinoma who were treated at Memorial Sloan Kettering on a trial protocol. Peripheral blood mononuclear cells were collected from each patient pretreatment and during treatment, giving between 1 and 8 total time points per patient. The Qiagen DNeasy Blood extraction kit was used to purify genomic DNA from total PBMCs and tumor samples. PBMCs were collected pretreatment and during treatment, and were isolated and stored as previously described. To estimate absolute template abundance from read counts, synthetic TCR analog templates were spiked into each PCR. The immunoSEQ assay was used to amplify TCRbeta CDR3 regions from genomic DNA with bias-controlled V and J gene primers. Rearranged TCRbeta segments were sequenced at approximately 20X coverage. Processing in the source paper ran as follows. Sequencing errors were corrected by clustering, and CDR3s were annotated against IMGT so that V, D and J genes could be assigned. Downstream analyses used only productive TCRbeta rearrangements, leaving out any out-of-frame or stop-codon sequences. Clonality was computed as one minus Shannon entropy normalized by the log of the number of unique productive sequences. Fisher's exact test with Benjamini-Hochberg correction, at a threshold of adjusted p below 0.01, was used to find clones that differed between time points or between blood and tumor. TCRdb carries this immuneACCESS record with in-frame sequences only. Its versions omit some clonotypes, under half of them owing to an unresolved V gene in the studies checked, with the rest unexplained. That table furnishes V, J and clone size, whereas the DNA furnished D and trimming. Counted in this sample were some 40,000 clones; around four fifths of them appeared once. The ten largest clones take up roughly 15% of the sample.

The data were taken from a study of PD-L1 blockade in urothelial cancer (dated by TCRdb to about 2017). About the study as a whole: Every patient began therapy around 2014 and was given atezolizumab 1,200 mg intravenously every 3 weeks. Patients had an ECOG performance status of 0 or 1 and had received between 0 and 3 prior chemotherapy regimens. A median of about 150,000 T cells and tens of thousands of unique TCRs was obtained from blood samples, and a median clonality of roughly 0.074 was observed. Blood samples were analyzed at two time points: 3 weeks after treatment start (second dose) and 6 weeks after treatment start. In the same patients, pretreatment tumors underwent whole exome sequencing and RNA sequencing in addition to TCR sequencing. Ten or so patients reached durable clinical benefit, while 20 or so patients did not. Pretreatment blood TCR-seq was available for about 27 patients, at least one posttreatment blood collection was obtained for around 24 patients, and tumor TCR-seq was available for around 24 patients. About 85% of the roughly 29 patients were identified as males with urothelial cancer of bladder origin, and a prior smoking history was reported by 18 of 29 patients. An exploratory multi-omic analysis was conducted of the somatic, immune and clinical correlates of response to PD-L1 blockade with atezolizumab in urothelial cancer. Progression-free survival longer than 6 months counted as durable clinical benefit, and TCR features were additionally tested against both progression-free and overall survival. Pretreatment tumor samples, along with matched peripheral blood serially collected before and after atezolizumab treatment, were subjected to TCR sequencing.

What the research found in general, with its limitations: A pretreatment peripheral blood TCR clonality below the median was linked to improved progression-free and overall survival. At 3 weeks after the start of treatment, tumor-associated TCR clones in peripheral blood had expanded more in patients with durable benefit (n of about 22, p = 0.022). Small sample size (n of about 30) and many exploratory analyses mean the results are intended to be hypothesis-generating.

From a lookup of the germline V gene, CDR1 and CDR2 are SGHTA and FQGNSA. Spanning cysteine to phenylalanine, the CDR3 consists of 14 amino acids. Of the read, only the CDR3 DNA is kept; its 42 bases are in frame from base 1. A distance of 14 bases separates the germline ends of V and J, which lose 5 bases and 4 bases respectively. This receptor was obtained from an elderly man with urothelial cancer. The starting material was PBMCs, obtained around atezolizumab (anti-PD-L1) treatment. The rearranged segments are TRBV7-2 and TRBJ1-1; the D segment cannot be called with confidence. CDR3 sequence: CASSPFTEGTEAFF. The DNA sequence reads TGTGCCAGCAGCCCTTTTACTGAGGGCACTGAAGCTTTCTTT.